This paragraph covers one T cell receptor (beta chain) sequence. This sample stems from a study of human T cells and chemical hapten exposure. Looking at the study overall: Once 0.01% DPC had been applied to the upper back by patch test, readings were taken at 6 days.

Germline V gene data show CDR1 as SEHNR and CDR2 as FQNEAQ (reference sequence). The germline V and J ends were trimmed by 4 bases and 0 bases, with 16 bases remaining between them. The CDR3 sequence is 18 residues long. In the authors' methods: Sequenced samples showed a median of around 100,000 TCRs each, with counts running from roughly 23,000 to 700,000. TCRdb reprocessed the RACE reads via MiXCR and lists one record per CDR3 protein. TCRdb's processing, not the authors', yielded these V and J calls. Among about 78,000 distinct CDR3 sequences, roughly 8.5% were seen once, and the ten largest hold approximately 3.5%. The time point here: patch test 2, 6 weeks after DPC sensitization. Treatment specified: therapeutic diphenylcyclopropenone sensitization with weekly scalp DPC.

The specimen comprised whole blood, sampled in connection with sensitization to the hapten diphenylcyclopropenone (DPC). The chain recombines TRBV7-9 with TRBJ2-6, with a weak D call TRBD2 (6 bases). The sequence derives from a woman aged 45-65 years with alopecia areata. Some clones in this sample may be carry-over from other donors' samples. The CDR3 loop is CASSSPTGLLSGANVLTF. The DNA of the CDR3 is TGTGCCAGCAGCTCCCCTACGGGACTTCTCTCTGGGGCCAACGTCCTGACTTTC.